This entry features one TCR beta chain sequence. A much bigger clone sits one base away, suggesting this may be a read error. TCRdb processed the 5' RACE reads anew with MiXCR; each CDR3 protein has one entry. The sample records a few hundred thousand distinct CDR3 sequences, around a tenth being singletons. CDR3 length: 15 residues. This sample is drawn from a study of CD8 T cells in ankylosing spondylitis. The chain joins TRBV12-3 or TRBV12-4 to TRBJ2-3; D may be TRBD1 or TRBD2 (5 bases each). The receptor was isolated from a female donor with ankylosing spondylitis or in good health (not recorded which). Sequenced: blood, either unsorted or a sorted T cell fraction (not recorded which). CDR3 sequence reads: CASSLGIGAQDTHYF. CDR3 nucleotide sequence: TGTGCCAGCAGTTTGGGGATCGGGGCCCAAGATACGCATTATTTT.